Detailed here is one T cell receptor (beta chain). No antigen is known for it. The sample is drawn from a study of cytomegalovirus exposure and HLA in healthy donors. Study-level findings and limits: In the roughly 130 validation repertoires, a later analysis found that first-cohort TCR clusters tended to co-occur. The authors enumerated 150 to 200 TCR beta chains as linked to cytomegalovirus.

Sequenced by immunoSEQ multiplex PCR; TCRdb stores in-frame clones only, minus some. The sample lists roughly 100,000 clones, just under 95% occurring once. The receptor comes from a woman aged 18-29 years in good health and CMV-seronegative. The specimen sequenced was PBMCs.

In DNA form, the CDR3 reads TGTGCCAGTAGTCGCACGATAGATCCGGGACAGGGGCAGTACGAGCAGTACTTC. Amino acids: CASSRTIDPGQGQYEQYF. The J gene is TRBJ2-7, the V gene TRBV19; TRBD1 agrees at 10 bases. The CDR3 has 18 residues. Germline V gene lookup returns CDR1 LNHDA and CDR2 SQIVND (reference sequence). V lost 5 bases and J lost 4; bases outside the gene matches: 17.